The following is a T cell receptor beta chain sequence with its context. Its target is unknown. Repertoires were generated with immunoSEQ multiplex PCR, while TCRdb's copy carries only in-frame clones and drops some. The data contain 52,000 or so clones, about two thirds of them seen just once; the ten biggest clones take up around 18%. The data were taken from a study of vaccination effects on CD4 cells after COVID-19. In germline, CDR1 is MGHRA, CDR2 YSYEKL. CDR3 length: 14 residues. V lost 1 base and J lost 5, with 11 bases in between. Ahead of sequencing, the ViraFEST assay grew antigen-specific CD4+ T cells using viral peptide pools. On roughly day 9 of culture, CD4+ T cells were separated out. Among the vaccine recipients, none had a prior SARS-CoV-2 infection, and nucleocapsid antibodies were negative.

V gene TRBV4-1 combines with J gene TRBJ1-1, with D tentatively TRBD1 (5 bases). The source material was CD4+ T cells from PBMCs cultured with SARS-CoV-2 spike peptides, sampled before COVID-19 vaccination. The TCR sequence derives from a human donor who received a COVID-19 vaccine. The CDR3 coding sequence is TGCGCCAGCAGCCAAGCCGGGGGGGGGACTGAAGCTTTCTTT. Amino acid sequence: CASSQAGGGTEAFF.